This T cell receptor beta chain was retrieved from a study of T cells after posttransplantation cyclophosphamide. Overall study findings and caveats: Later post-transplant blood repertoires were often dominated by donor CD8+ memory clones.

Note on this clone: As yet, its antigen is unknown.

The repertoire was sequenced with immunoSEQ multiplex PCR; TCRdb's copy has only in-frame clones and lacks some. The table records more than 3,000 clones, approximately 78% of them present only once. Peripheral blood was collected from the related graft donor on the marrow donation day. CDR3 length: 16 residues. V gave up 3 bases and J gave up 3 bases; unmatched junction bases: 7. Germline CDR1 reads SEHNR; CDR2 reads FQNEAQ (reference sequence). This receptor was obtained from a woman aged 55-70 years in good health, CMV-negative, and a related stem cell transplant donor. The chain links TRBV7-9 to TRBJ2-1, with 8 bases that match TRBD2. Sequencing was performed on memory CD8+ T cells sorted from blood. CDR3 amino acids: CASSFGVRGGYNEQFF. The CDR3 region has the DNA TGTGCCAGCAGCTTTGGGGTTCGGGGGGGCTACAATGAGCAGTTCTTC.